These T cell receptor beta chains were read from a single sample in a study of tumor-infiltrating lymphocytes in primary liver carcinoma. TCRdb re-derived calls from the multiplex PCR reads in MiXCR, one entry per CDR3 protein. The sample records fewer than 350,000 distinct CDR3 sequences, less than 70% being singletons. Sequences were obtained from peripheral blood. Receptors were obtained from a man aged 40-49 years with primary liver carcinoma and hepatitis B virus infection. Each CDR3 is given with its conserved first and last residue. A D gene is named only where the DNA matches it firmly. A row's size may be missing; if present it is once, few, many or a size class.

clone size	V gene	D gene	J gene	CDR3 DNA	CDR3 protein
NA	TRBV19	NA	TRBJ2-6	TGTGCCAGTAGTCAGTCTGGGGCCAACGTCCTGACTTTC	CASSQSGANVLTF
NA	TRBV11-3	TRBD2	TRBJ2-7	TGTGCCAGAAGCTTAGTGAGACTAGCTTCCTATGAGCAGTACTTC	CARSLVRLASYEQYF
few	TRBV25-1	NA	TRBJ1-5	TGTGCCAGCAGTCCCAAGGGAACTCCTAATCAGCCCCAGCATTTT	CASSPKGTPNQPQHF
NA	TRBV11-2	TRBD1	TRBJ2-7	TGTGTCAGCAGTTCTCGGACAGGGGTCTACGAGCAGTACTTC	CVSSSRTGVYEQYF
NA	TRBV11-2	NA	TRBJ1-5	TGTGCCAGCAGCATAGATGCTTCCCATAGCAATCAGCCCCAGCATTTT	CASSIDASHSNQPQHF
NA	TRBV19	TRBD2	TRBJ2-7	TGTGCCAGTGGGACTAGCGGGCCATACGAGCAGTACTTC	CASGTSGPYEQYF
NA	TRBV5-1	TRBD1	TRBJ2-2	TGCGCCAGCAGCTGGGGACAGGGAGCAGGGACCGGGGAGCTGTTTTTT	CASSWGQGAGTGELFF
NA	TRBV4-1	TRBD2	TRBJ2-1	TGCGCCAGCAGTCCCTGGACTAGCGGGAAAAATGAGCAGTTCTTC	CASSPWTSGKNEQFF
few	TRBV6-1	TRBD1	TRBJ1-5	TGTGCCAGCAGCCCCGGACAGGGGAGGAGTCAGCCCCAGCATTTT	CASSPGQGRSQPQHF
NA	TRBV11-2	NA	TRBJ2-1	TGTGCCAGCAGTCGAGGAGGGACGCCCTACGAGCAGTTCTTC	CASSRGGTPYEQFF
NA	TRBV29-1	TRBD1	TRBJ1-1	TGCAGAGTTATCCAGGGGGGACTAAACACTGAAGCTTTCTTT	CRVIQGGLNTEAFF
many	TRBV5-1	TRBD1	TRBJ2-7	TGCGCCAGCTACGGGACAGGGTCCCCCCACTACTTC	CASYGTGSPHYF
NA	TRBV12-3/TRBV12-4	NA	TRBJ2-5	TGTACCAGCAGCCCGCTTGGGGGCAGGGAGGCCCAGTACTTC	CTSSPLGGREAQYF
NA	TRBV6-2/TRBV6-3	TRBD1	TRBJ1-4	TGTGCCAGCAGTTCGGGACAGGGGGCGGGAGAAAAACTGTTTTTT	CASSSGQGAGEKLFF
many	TRBV13	TRBD2	TRBJ2-3	TGTGCCAGCAGCTCCCGGTCTAGCGGGAGGAGGAAGACAGATACGCAGTATTTT	CASSSRSSGRRKTDTQYF
NA	TRBV5-4	TRBD1	TRBJ2-5	TGTGCCAGCAGTCCGCCGCAAACAGGGGACGAGACCCAGTACTTC	CASSPPQTGDETQYF
once	TRBV5-5	NA	TRBJ2-3	TGTGCCAGCAGCCCGGACCTATCCACAGATACGCAGTATTTT	CASSPDLSTDTQYF
NA	TRBV11-2	TRBD2	TRBJ2-3	TGTGCCAGCGGCTCCACCCCTAGCGGCCCCGGGGGTACGCAGTATTTT	CASGSTPSGPGGTQYF
NA	TRBV9	TRBD1	TRBJ2-7	TGTGCCAGCAGCGTCGGACAGGGAATCTACGAGCAGTACTTC	CASSVGQGIYEQYF
many	TRBV6-1	NA	TRBJ2-2	TGTGCCAGCATTAGTGGTCAGACCTACACCGGGGAGCTGTTTTTT	CASISGQTYTGELFF
NA	TRBV11-2	TRBD1	TRBJ2-1	TGTGCCAGCAGCCATGGGACAGGGGCCTACAATGAGCAGATCTTC	CASSHGTGAYNEQIF
NA	TRBV11-1	TRBD1	TRBJ2-1	TGTGCCAGCAGCCGGAGTGGGGGACAGGGCGATGAGCAGGTCTTC	CASSRSGGQGDEQVF
once	TRBV11-2	TRBD2	TRBJ2-7	TGTGCCAGCATCTTACCCGGGGGGGAGCAATACTTC	CASILPGGEQYF
once	TRBV11-2	TRBD1	TRBJ2-7	TGTACCAGCAGCTTAACAGGGGCCTACCACGAGAAGTACTTC	CTSSLTGAYHEKYF
NA	TRBV11-2	NA	TRBJ2-7	TGTACCAGCAGCTTATCATCGGGGCGGGACCTGTCCTACGAGCAGTACTTC	CTSSLSSGRDLSYEQYF